The sample holds a few counts of the clone carrying this TCR beta chain. Antigen: not known. This sample is part of a study of T cells after yellow fever vaccination. TCRdb redid the calling of the 5' RACE reads with MiXCR, one entry per CDR3 protein. The table has some 340,000 distinct CDR3 sequences, over 4% seen once. Study outcomes and limitations: Researchers noted that a small share of clonotypes showed up in both CD4 and CD8 compartments. At 96% for CD4 and approximately 88% for CD8, most primary-vaccination clones showed up again after the booster.

There are 15 residues in the CDR3. CDR1 is SEHNR and CDR2 is FQNEAQ in the germline V gene (reference sequence). V shed 1 base and J shed 5 bases, with 11 bases lying between them. The chain joins TRBV7-9 to TRBJ2-2; no firm D call. The sequencing here drew on PBMCs, taken 5 days after the yellow fever booster vaccination. This sequence was found in a man between 18 and 29 years old who received the YFV17D yellow fever vaccine. CDR3 loop: CASSLVGLRTGELFF. As DNA, the CDR3 is TGTGCCAGCAGCTTAGTAGGGTTACGGACCGGGGAGCTGTTTTTT.